This T cell receptor (beta chain) was retrieved from a study of naive and memory T cell subsets. The CDR3 length is 11 residues. Deletions cut 9 bases from V and 2 bases from J, with 7 bases between. Germline V gene lookup returns CDR1 MNHEY and CDR2 SVGAGI. The SP2 primer and nested alpha and beta constant region primers amplified ligated cDNA in four rounds. TCRdb re-analysed the 5' RACE reads in MiXCR, keeping a single row per CDR3 protein. The table shows more than 60,000 distinct CDR3 sequences, with more than 6% occurring only once. This clonotype was counted ten times or more. An oligonucleotide containing a UMI was ligated to the 3' end of TCR cDNA. Input was roughly 1 to 1000 ng of DNase-treated total RNA without cell sorting.

The sequence was collected from a female donor in good health. The chain uses TRBV6-5 and TRBJ2-5; D not certain. CDR3 in DNA: TGTGCCAGTGGGTGGCAAGAGACCCAGTACTTC. Protein sequence: CASGWQETQYF.